The rows below give T cell receptor beta chains drawn from one sample of a study of T cells in Graves' hyperthyroidism and ophthalmopathy. MiXCR, run by TCRdb on the multiplex PCR reads, gives a single entry per CDR3 protein. In the table there are roughly 290,000 distinct CDR3 sequences, approximately 15% of which are singletons. Source material: blood. The receptor source for this set is a woman aged 60-75 years with Graves' ophthalmopathy. Each CDR3 is given with its conserved first and last residue. The D gene is left open where the match is weak. Size tells how often a clone was seen (once, few, many) or the class of an expanded clone, and some rows leave it out.

>TRBJ1-5|.|TRBV6-1|many
TGTGCCAGCAGAGCCCCAGGGGAGTATCAGCCCCAGCATTTT
CASRAPGEYQPQHF
>TRBJ2-7|.|TRBV6-1|.
TGTGCCAGCAGTCTATCACTACGACCCGAGCAGTACTTC
CASSLSLRPEQYF
>TRBJ2-2|.|TRBV9|.
TGTGCCAGCAGCGTAGAGCAAGGGGAGCTGTTTTTT
CASSVEQGELFF
>TRBJ2-2|.|TRBV4-1|.
TGCGCCAGCAGCCCACAATACACCGGGGAGCTGTTTTTT
CASSPQYTGELFF
>TRBJ2-1|TRBD2|TRBV10-3|many
TGTGCCATCAGTGAGTCTGTAGCGGGGGGATACAATGAGCAGTTCTTC
CAISESVAGGYNEQFF
>TRBJ2-1|.|TRBV4-2|many
TGTGCCAGCAGGCCTGAGGGGAATGGGATACATGAGCAGTTCTTC
CASRPEGNGIHEQFF
>TRBJ2-5|TRBD2|TRBV5-1|few
TGCGCCAGCAGCCAAGCGAGGACTAGCGGGAGATACGAGACCCAGTACTTC
CASSQARTSGRYETQYF
>TRBJ2-1|.|TRBV6-1|many
TGTGCCAGCAGTGAAAGGGGGGCCCGAGATGAGCAGTTCTTC
CASSERGARDEQFF
>TRBJ2-2|TRBD1|TRBV2|.
TGTGCCAGCCAGTATTTACAGGGGACCGGGGAGCTGTTTTTT
CASQYLQGTGELFF
>TRBJ2-1|.|TRBV20-1|.
TGCAGTGCTGCCCGAGGCGGGCTCAATGAGCAGTTCTTC
CSAARGGLNEQFF
>TRBJ2-2|TRBD2|TRBV5-6|many
TGTGCCAGCAGCTTACCGGGACTAGCGGCGAACACCGGGGAGCTGTTTTTT
CASSLPGLAANTGELFF
>TRBJ1-5|.|TRBV2|.
TGTGCCAGCAGTGAGGAAACTTCGTTCAATCAGCCCCAGCATTTT
CASSEETSFNQPQHF
>TRBJ1-3|.|TRBV5-1|many
TGCGCCAGCAGCCGTTCCCCCCAAAACACCATATATTTT
CASSRSPQNTIYF
>TRBJ1-6|TRBD1|TRBV19|few
TGTGCCAGTAGTATAGATCGTCCGGGGACAGGGAGCTCCTATAATTCACCCCTCCACTTT
CASSIDRPGTGSSYNSPLHF
>TRBJ2-2|TRBD2|TRBV6-2/TRBV6-3|.
TGTGCCAGCAGTAAGACTAGCGTAAACACCGGGGAGCTGTTTTTT
CASSKTSVNTGELFF
>TRBJ2-7|TRBD1|TRBV28|many
TGTGCCAGCACCACCGCGGGGACAGGCTTCGGCGAGCAGTACTTC
CASTTAGTGFGEQYF
>TRBJ2-4|TRBD2|TRBV20-1|many
TGCAGTGCCGCCAAGATCACGCGGGGGTTCGGCATTCAGTACTTC
CSAAKITRGFGIQYF
>TRBJ1-4|.|TRBV27|few
TGTGCCAGCAGTTTTTATCGGGGACACTCAAATGAAAAACTGTTTTTT
CASSFYRGHSNEKLFF
>TRBJ2-2|.|TRBV20-1|.
TGCAGTGCTGAAGGGGGGCCACCGAACACCGGGGAGCTGTTTTTT
CSAEGGPPNTGELFF
>TRBJ1-1|.|TRBV12-5|many
TGTGCTAGCCGCGCCGGGACGGAAGGCAGTGAAGCTTTCTTT
CASRAGTEGSEAFF
>TRBJ1-1|.|TRBV29-1|many
TGCAGCGGCAAAGACTTGAACACTGAAGCTTTCTTT
CSGKDLNTEAFF
>TRBJ1-1|.|TRBV3-1|many
TGTGCCAGCAGCCCCGGTTGGCAGGGGACTGAAGCTTTCTTT
CASSPGWQGTEAFF
>TRBJ1-5|.|TRBV19|.
TGTGCCAGTACCGGGGGACTTAGCAATCAGCCCCAGCATTTT
CASTGGLSNQPQHF
>TRBJ1-1|.|TRBV28|many
TGTGCCATCAGGGGTTCGGACACTGAAGCTTTCTTT
CAIRGSDTEAFF
>TRBJ1-5|.|TRBV29-1|.
TGCAGCGTTGGGCAGGCGGCCGGCAATCAGCCCCAGCATTTT
CSVGQAAGNQPQHF
>TRBJ2-3|.|TRBV19|.
TGTGCCAGTAGTATGACAGACACATACACAGATACGCAGTATTTT
CASSMTDTYTDTQYF
>TRBJ2-2|TRBD1|TRBV20-1|many
TGCAGTGCTAGATACCGGGACAGGGGGAACACCGGGGAGCTGTTTTTT
CSARYRDRGNTGELFF
>TRBJ2-1|.|TRBV5-1|many
TGCGCCAGCAGCTTGGCCGCGGGCTCACCCCACGACAATGAGCAGTTCTTC
CASSLAAGSPHDNEQFF
>TRBJ2-5|TRBD2|TRBV12-3/TRBV12-4|many
TGTGCCAGCAGCATAGCGGGGGGACAAGAGACCCAGTACTTC
CASSIAGGQETQYF
>TRBJ2-1|.|TRBV11-2|many
TGTGCCAGCAGCTTCAGGAGCTCCTACAATGAGCAGTTCTTC
CASSFRSSYNEQFF
>TRBJ2-2|.|TRBV5-1|.
TGCGCCAGCAGCCGCCGGAGAAACAGCGGGGAGCTGTTTTTT
CASSRRRNSGELFF
>TRBJ2-2|.|TRBV5-1|.
TGCGCCAGCAGACGTCAGCCGGGACCGACGAACACCAGGGAGCTGTTTTTT
CASRRQPGPTNTRELFF
>TRBJ2-5|.|TRBV20-1|few
TGCAGTGCTAGACCGGGACCGTACGGGACCCAGTACTTC
CSARPGPYGTQYF
>TRBJ2-3|.|TRBV2|many
TGTGCCGACAGCGAGCAGGGGGGCTATGGAGATACGCAGTATTTT
CADSEQGGYGDTQYF
>TRBJ2-5|.|TRBV6-2/TRBV6-3|many
TGTGCCAGCACAGATGGCGGGGAAGGTGGAGAGACCCAGTACTTC
CASTDGGEGGETQYF
>TRBJ1-5|.|TRBV19|.
TGTGCCACCTCCTACCAGTCGGGCAATCAGCCCCAGCATTTT
CATSYQSGNQPQHF
>TRBJ2-4|.|TRBV3-1|many
TGTGCCAGCAGCCCCAGGGGAGTTAGGGACATTCAGTACTTC
CASSPRGVRDIQYF
>TRBJ2-1|TRBD1|TRBV6-5|.
TGTGCCAGCAGTTACCAGGGGGCCTACAATGAGCAGTTCTTC
CASSYQGAYNEQFF
>TRBJ2-5|TRBD2|TRBV5-1|many
TGCGCCAGCAGCTTGGGGAGGACTAGCGGGACAGAGACCCAGTACTTC
CASSLGRTSGTETQYF
>TRBJ2-3|.|TRBV7-2|many
TGTGCCAGCAGCGAGGGGCACCCCACAGATACGCAGTATTTT
CASSEGHPTDTQYF
>TRBJ2-1|TRBD1|TRBV27|many
TGTGCCAGCAGTTTCCTCGGGACAGGGGGGGTCAATGAGCAGTTCTTC
CASSFLGTGGVNEQFF
>TRBJ1-5|TRBD1|TRBV7-2|few
TGTGCCAGCAGCTTAATACCAGGGGGCCCCCCCCAGCATTTT
CASSLIPGGPPQHF
>TRBJ2-7|TRBD2|TRBV20-1|.
TGCAGTGCCACTAGCGGCGCCTACGAGCAGTACTTC
CSATSGAYEQYF
>TRBJ2-3|.|TRBV15|.
TGTGCCACCAGCCCATCTGCAGCGGTCACAGATACGCAGTATTTT
CATSPSAAVTDTQYF
>TRBJ2-1|.|TRBV29-1|.
TGCAGCGTTATAGGGACCAACGATTACAATGAGCAGTTCTTC
CSVIGTNDYNEQFF
>TRBJ2-5|.|TRBV18|few
TGTGCCAGCTCATCATCAGGGGTCGGCGAGACCCAGTACTTC
CASSSSGVGETQYF
>TRBJ2-1|.|TRBV7-2|many
TGTGCCAGCAGCTTGGACGGATTCGCGGAGTTCTTC
CASSLDGFAEFF
>TRBJ2-7|.|TRBV9|few
TGTGCCAGCAGCCCCGAGAAGAGGGCAACCTACGAGCAGTACTTC
CASSPEKRATYEQYF
>TRBJ1-3|TRBD1|TRBV25-1|few
TGTGCCAGCAGTGAATATCGGACAGGGGAACAGGACACCATATATTTT
CASSEYRTGEQDTIYF
>TRBJ2-2|.|TRBV2|many
TGCGTTTCAGGGGGGGAGGCGAACACCGGGGAGCTGTTTTTT
CVSGGEANTGELFF
>TRBJ2-1|.|TRBV12-3/TRBV12-4|.
TGTGCCAGCAGTTTAGAAGCCCGGGCCCTTTGGAATGAGCAGTTCTTC
CASSLEARALWNEQFF
>TRBJ2-5|TRBD2|TRBV20-1|.
TGCAGTGCTAGCGGGGGCGCTAGCGGGGGCTCGGAGGAGACCCAGTACTTC
CSASGGASGGSEETQYF
>TRBJ2-4|TRBD1|TRBV20-1|many
TGCAGTGCCCTAAGACAGGGGACCAAAAACATTCAGTACTTC
CSALRQGTKNIQYF
>TRBJ2-7|TRBD2|TRBV19|many
TGTGCCAGTACCTTTAGCGGGGGACCCTACGAGCAGTACTTC
CASTFSGGPYEQYF
>TRBJ2-3|TRBD2|TRBV5-4|few
TGTGCCAGCAGCCTACGACTAGCGGGGGGACAGACAGATACGCAGTATTTT
CASSLRLAGGQTDTQYF